This T cell receptor (beta chain) emerged from a study of blood T cell repertoires in COVID-19. Study-level background: T cells, B-cell-depleted T cells, or PBMCs provided the cDNA or gDNA that served as material.

Germline assignment: CDR1 SEHNR and CDR2 FQNEAQ (reference sequence). Trimming removed 4 bases from V and 11 bases from J; junction bases left unmatched: 8. CDR3 length: 13 amino acids. This clone has only a few counts. Per the study methods: Reference gene primer amplification in the assay estimated nucleated cell counts. TCRdb keeps only in-frame clones here, not all; method: immunoSEQ multiplex PCR. The V and J calls and clone size come from that table; D and trimming were worked out from the DNA. The sample lists fewer than 200,000 clones; around 74% were seen once. The chain carries TRBV7-9 and TRBJ1-1; 9 nucleotides line up with TRBD1. The receptor's source is a woman of 80 years or more with acute or convalescent COVID-19. Material for sequencing was peripheral blood. The CDR3 reads CASSSGGDREAFF. DNA for the CDR3: TGTGCCAGCAGCTCTGGGGGGGACAGGGAGGCTTTCTTT.